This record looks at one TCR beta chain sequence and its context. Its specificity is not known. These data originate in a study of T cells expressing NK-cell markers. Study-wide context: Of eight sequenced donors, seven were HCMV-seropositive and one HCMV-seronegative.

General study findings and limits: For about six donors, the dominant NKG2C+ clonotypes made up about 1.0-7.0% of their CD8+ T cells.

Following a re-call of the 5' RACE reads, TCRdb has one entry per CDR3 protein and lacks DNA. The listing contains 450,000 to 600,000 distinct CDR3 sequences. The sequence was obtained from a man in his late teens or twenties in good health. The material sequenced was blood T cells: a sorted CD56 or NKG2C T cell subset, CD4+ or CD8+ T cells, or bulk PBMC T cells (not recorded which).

CDR3 region: CATSDPRGSGLQFF. The rearrangement joins TRBV24-1 to TRBJ2-1; TCRdb outputs TRBD2, but without DNA this stays unchecked. The CDR3 extends over 14 amino acids. In germline, CDR1 is KGHDR, CDR2 SFDVKD.